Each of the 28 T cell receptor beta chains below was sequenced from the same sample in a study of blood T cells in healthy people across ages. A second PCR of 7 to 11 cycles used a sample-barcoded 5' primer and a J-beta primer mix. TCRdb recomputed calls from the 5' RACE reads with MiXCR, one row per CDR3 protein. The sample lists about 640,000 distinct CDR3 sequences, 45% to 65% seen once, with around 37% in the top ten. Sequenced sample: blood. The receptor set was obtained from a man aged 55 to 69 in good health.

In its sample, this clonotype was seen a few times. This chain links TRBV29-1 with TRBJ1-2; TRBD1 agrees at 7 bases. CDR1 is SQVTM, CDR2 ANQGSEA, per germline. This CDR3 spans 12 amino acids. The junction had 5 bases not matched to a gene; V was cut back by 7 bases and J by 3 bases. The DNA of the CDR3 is TGCAGCGCCGGGACAGACTACTATGGCTACACCTTC. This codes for CSAGTDYYGYTF.

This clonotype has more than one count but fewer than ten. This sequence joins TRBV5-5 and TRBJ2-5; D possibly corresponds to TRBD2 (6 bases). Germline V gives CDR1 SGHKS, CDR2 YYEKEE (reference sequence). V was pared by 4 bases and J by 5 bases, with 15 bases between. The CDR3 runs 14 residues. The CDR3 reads CASSGQRGKETQYF. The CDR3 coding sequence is TGTGCCAGCAGCGGACAACGGGGGAAGGAGACCCAGTACTTC.

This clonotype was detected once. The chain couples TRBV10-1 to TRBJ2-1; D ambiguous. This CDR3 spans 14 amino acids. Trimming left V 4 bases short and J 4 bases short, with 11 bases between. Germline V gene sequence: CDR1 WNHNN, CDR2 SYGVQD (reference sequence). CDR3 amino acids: CASSVGRRYNEQFF. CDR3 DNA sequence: TGCGCCAGCAGTGTCGGGCGGAGATACAATGAGCAGTTCTTC.

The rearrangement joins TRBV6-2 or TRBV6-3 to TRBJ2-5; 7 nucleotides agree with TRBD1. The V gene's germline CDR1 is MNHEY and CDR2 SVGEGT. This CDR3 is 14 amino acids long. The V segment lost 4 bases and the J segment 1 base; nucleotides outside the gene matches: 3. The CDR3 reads CASSSGQSQETQYF. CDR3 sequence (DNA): TGTGCCAGCAGTTCGGGACAGAGCCAAGAGACCCAGTACTTC.

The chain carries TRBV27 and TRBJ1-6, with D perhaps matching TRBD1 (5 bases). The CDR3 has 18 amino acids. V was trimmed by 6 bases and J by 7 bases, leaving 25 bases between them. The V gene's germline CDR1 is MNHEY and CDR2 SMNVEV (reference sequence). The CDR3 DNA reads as TGTGCCAGCAGCCGCCTCCGGGACTCACAAATAGTGAATTCACCCCTCCACTTT. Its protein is CASSRLRDSQIVNSPLHF.

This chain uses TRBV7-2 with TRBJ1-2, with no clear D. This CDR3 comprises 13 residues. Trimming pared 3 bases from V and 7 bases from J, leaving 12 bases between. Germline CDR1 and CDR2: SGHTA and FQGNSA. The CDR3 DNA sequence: TGTGCCAGCAGCTTGTCCCTTCAAGGTGGCTACACCTTC. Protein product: CASSLSLQGGYTF.

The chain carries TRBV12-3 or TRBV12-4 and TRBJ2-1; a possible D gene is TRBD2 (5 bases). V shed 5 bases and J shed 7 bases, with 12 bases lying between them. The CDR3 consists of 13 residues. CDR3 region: CASSRGIQNEQFF. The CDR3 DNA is TGTGCCAGCAGTCGAGGGATTCAGAATGAGCAGTTCTTC.

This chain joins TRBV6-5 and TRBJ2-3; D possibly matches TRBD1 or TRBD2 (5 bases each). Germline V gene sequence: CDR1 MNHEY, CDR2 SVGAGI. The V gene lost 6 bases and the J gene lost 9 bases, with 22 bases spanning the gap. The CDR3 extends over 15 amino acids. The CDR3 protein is CASSPRDVKHGTQYF. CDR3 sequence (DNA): TGTGCCAGCAGCCCCCGGGACGTCAAACACGGGACGCAGTATTTT.

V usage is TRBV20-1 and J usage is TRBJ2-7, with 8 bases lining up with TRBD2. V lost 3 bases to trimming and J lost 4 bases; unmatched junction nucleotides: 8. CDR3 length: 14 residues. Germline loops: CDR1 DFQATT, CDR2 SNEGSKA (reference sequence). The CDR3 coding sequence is TGCAGTGCTAGGACGGGGGGGCCTAGATACGAGCAGTACTTC. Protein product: CSARTGGPRYEQYF.

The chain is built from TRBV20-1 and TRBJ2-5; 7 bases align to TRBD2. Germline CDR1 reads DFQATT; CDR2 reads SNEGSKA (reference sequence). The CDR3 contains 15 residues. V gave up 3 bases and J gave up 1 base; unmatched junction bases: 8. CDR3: CSARTPGLSQETQYF. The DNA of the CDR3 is TGCAGTGCTAGGACACCGGGACTAAGCCAAGAGACCCAGTACTTC.

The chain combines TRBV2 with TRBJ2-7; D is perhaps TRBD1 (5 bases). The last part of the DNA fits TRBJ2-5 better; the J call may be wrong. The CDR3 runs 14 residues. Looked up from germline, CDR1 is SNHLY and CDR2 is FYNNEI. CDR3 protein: CASRPQGPGETQYF. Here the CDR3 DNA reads TGTGCCAGCAGGCCCCAGGGTCCTGGGGAGACCCAGTACTTC.

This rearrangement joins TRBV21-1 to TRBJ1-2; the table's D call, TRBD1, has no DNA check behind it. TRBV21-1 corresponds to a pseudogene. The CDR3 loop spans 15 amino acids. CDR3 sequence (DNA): TGTGCCAGCAGCAAAGAGGACAGCGTTAACTATGGCTACACCTTC. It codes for CASSKEDSVNYGYTF.

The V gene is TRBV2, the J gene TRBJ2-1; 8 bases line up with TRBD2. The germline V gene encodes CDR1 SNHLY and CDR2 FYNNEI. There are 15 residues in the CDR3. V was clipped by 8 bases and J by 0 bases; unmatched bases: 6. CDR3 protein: CASRGGRSSYNEQFF. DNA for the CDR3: TGTGCCAGCCGGGGGGGGAGAAGCTCCTACAATGAGCAGTTCTTC.

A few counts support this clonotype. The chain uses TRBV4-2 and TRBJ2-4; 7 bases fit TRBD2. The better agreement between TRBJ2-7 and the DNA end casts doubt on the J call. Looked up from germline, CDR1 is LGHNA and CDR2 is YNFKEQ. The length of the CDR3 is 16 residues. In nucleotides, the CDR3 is TGTGCCAGCAGCCAAGTCGGGCGGGCTAGCGGCTACGAGCAGTACTTC. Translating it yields CASSQVGRASGYEQYF.

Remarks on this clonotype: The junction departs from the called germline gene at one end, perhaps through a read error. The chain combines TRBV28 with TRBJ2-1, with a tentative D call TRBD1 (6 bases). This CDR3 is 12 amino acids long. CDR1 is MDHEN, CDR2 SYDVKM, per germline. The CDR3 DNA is TGTGCCTGCAGTCCCGGGACAACAAAACAGTTCTTC. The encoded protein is CACSPGTTKQFF.

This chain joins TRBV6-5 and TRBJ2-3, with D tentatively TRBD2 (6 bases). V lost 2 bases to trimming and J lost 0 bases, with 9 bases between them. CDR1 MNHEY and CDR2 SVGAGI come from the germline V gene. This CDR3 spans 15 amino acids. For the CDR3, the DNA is TGTGCCAGCAGTTACGCGGGGACTAGCACAGATACGCAGTATTTT. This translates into CASSYAGTSTDTQYF.

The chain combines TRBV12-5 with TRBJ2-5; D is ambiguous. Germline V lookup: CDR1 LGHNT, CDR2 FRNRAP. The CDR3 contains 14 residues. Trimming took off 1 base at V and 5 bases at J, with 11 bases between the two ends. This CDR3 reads CASGLGTPGETQYF. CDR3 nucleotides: TGTGCTAGTGGTTTGGGGACCCCCGGGGAGACCCAGTACTTC.

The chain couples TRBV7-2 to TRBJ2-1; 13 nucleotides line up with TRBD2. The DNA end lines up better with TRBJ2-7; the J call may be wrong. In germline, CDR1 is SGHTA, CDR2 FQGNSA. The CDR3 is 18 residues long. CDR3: CASSLALTSGGIYNEQYF. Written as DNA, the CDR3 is TGTGCCAGCAGCTTAGCCCTGACTAGCGGGGGGATATACAATGAGCAGTACTTC.

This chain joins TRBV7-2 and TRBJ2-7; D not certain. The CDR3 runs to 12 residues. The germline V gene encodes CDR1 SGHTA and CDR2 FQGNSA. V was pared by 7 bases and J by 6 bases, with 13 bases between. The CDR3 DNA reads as TGTGCCAGCACCCTCCGACTGTCCGAGCAGTACTTC. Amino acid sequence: CASTLRLSEQYF.

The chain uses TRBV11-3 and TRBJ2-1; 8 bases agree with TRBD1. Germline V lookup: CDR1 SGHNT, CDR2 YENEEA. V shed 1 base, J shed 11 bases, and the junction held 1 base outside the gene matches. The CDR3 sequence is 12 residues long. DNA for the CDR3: TGTGCCAGCAGCTTAGGGACAGGGAAGCAGTTCTTC. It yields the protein CASSLGTGKQFF.

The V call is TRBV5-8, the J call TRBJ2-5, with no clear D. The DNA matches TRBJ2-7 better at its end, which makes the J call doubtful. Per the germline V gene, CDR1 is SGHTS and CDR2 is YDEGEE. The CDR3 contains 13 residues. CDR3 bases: TGTGCCAGCAGCTTGGGACTTTACTACGAGCAGTACTTC. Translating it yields CASSLGLYYEQYF.

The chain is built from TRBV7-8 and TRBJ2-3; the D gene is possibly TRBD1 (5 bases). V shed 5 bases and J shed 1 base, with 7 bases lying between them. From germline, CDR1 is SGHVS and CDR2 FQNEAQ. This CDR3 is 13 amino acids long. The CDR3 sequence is CASSTTGTDTQYF. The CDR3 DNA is TGTGCCAGCAGCACGACAGGCACAGATACGCAGTATTTT. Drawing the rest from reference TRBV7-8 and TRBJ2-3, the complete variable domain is GAGVSQSPRYKVAKRGQDVALRCDPISGHVSLFWYQQALGQGPEFLTYFQNEAQLDKSGLPSDRFFAERPEGSVSTLKIQRTQQEDSAVYLCASSTTGTDTQYFGPGTRLTVL.

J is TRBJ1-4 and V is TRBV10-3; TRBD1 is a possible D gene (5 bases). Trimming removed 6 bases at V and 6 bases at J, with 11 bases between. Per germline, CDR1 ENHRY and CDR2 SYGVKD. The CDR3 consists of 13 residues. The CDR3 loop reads CAIRGRDDEKLFF. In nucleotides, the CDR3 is TGTGCCATCAGGGGCAGGGACGATGAAAAACTGTTTTTT.

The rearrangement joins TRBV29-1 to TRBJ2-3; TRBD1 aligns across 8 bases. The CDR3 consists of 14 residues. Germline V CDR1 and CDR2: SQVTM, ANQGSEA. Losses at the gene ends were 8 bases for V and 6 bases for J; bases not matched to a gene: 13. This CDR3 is CSTQGQAGLDTQYF. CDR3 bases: TGCAGCACCCAGGGACAGGCGGGATTGGATACGCAGTATTTT.

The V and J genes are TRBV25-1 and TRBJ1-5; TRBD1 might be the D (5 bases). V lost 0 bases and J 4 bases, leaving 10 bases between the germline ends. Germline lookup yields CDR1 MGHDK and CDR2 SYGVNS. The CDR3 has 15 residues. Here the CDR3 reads CASSEYRAGNQPQHF. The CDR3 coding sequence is TGTGCCAGCAGTGAATATAGGGCAGGGAATCAGCCCCAGCATTTT.

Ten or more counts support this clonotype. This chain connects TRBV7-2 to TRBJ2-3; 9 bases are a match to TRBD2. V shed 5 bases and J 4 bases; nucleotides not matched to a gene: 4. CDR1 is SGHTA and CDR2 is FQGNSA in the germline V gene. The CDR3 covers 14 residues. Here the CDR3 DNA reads TGTGCCAGCAGCCCGGGACTAGCAGCAGATACGCAGTATTTT. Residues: CASSPGLAADTQYF.

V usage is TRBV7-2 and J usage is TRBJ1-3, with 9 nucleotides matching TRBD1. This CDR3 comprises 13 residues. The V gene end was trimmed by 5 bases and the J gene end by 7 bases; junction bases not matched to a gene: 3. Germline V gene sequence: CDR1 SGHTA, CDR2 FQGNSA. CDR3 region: CASSPGQGNTIYF. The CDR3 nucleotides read TGTGCCAGCAGCCCCGGACAGGGGAACACCATATATTTT.

The CDR3 region is CASSQDSAGTGVEDTEAFF. The CDR3 bases are TGCGCCAGCAGCCAAGATTCCGCCGGGACAGGGGTTGAGGACACTGAAGCTTTCTTT. This sequence joins TRBV4-1 and TRBJ1-1; 10 nucleotides match TRBD1. Germline CDR1 reads MGHRA; CDR2 reads YSYEKL. V lost 0 bases and J lost 3; bases outside the gene matches: 13. CDR3 length: 19 amino acids.